The 11 T cell receptor beta chains reported below all come from one sample, sequenced in a study of shared T cell receptors in the human thymus. The repertoire was sequenced with immunoSEQ multiplex PCR; TCRdb's copy has only in-frame clones and lacks some. The sample carries 720,000 or so clones, roughly 85% recorded once. The same specimen was also included in a second study, on human thymus T cells.

Sequenced input: thymocytes. Receptors originate from a girl under three years old with a congenital heart defect.

The chain combines TRBV7-8 with TRBJ2-3, with TRBD1 matching 7 bases. The germline gives CDR1 SGHVS, CDR2 FQNEAQ. This CDR3 is built from 17 residues. With 5 bases clipped from V and 2 bases from J, the junction kept 13 bases outside the gene matches. The CDR3 here is CASSIDSPGQTTDTQYF. Written as DNA, the CDR3 is TGTGCCAGCAGCATAGACTCACCGGGACAGACCACAGATACGCAGTATTTT.

The V and J genes are TRBV4-3 and TRBJ2-1, with 12 bases fitting TRBD2. CDR3 length: 17 amino acids. J lost 2 bases, V lost 3 bases, and 5 bases had no gene match. In germline, CDR1 is LGHNA, CDR2 YSLEER. The CDR3 spells CASSHNTSGGTYNEQFF. CDR3 nucleotide sequence: TGCGCCAGCAGCCATAATACTAGCGGGGGGACCTACAATGAGCAGTTCTTC.

The chain couples TRBV6-5 to TRBJ2-7, with TRBD1 identical over 7 bases. CDR1 and CDR2 from the germline V gene are MNHEY and SVGAGI. The CDR3 sequence is 14 residues long. Germline trimming cut 2 bases from V and 5 bases from J; bases unmatched to any gene: 6. In DNA form, the CDR3 reads TGTGCCAGCAGTTACGACAGGGTAACGCACGAGCAGTACTTC. Translation: CASSYDRVTHEQYF.

This clone was counted a single time. The rearrangement joins TRBV10-3 to TRBJ1-1; 8 nucleotides match TRBD1. V lost 3 bases to trimming and J lost 3 bases; unmatched junction nucleotides: 6. The CDR3 is 15 residues long. Germline CDR1 reads ENHRY; CDR2 reads SYGVKD. This CDR3 is CAISDVDRGDTEAFF. CDR3 nucleotides: TGTGCCATCAGTGACGTCGACAGGGGAGACACTGAAGCTTTCTTT.

The chain couples TRBV6-6 to TRBJ1-1, with unresolved D. CDR1 is MNHNY, CDR2 SVGAGI, per germline (reference sequence). V lost 0 bases to trimming and J lost 8 bases, with 7 bases between them. CDR3 length: 12 amino acids. The DNA for the CDR3 is TGTGCCAGCAGTTACTCAACAGTAGAAGCTTTCTTT. Its translation is CASSYSTVEAFF.

The chain couples TRBV11-2 to TRBJ1-3; TRBD1 might be the D (5 bases). CDR1 SGHAT and CDR2 FQNNGV come from the germline V gene. The V end lost 5 bases, the J end lost 4 bases, and 12 bases lay between the germline ends. CDR3 length: 14 amino acids. CDR3 sequence: CASSPGREGNTIYF. As DNA, the CDR3 is TGTGCCAGCAGCCCCGGCAGGGAAGGAAACACCATATATTTT. The full variable domain, with the rest looked up from reference TRBV11-2 and TRBJ1-3, is EAGVAQSPRYKIIEKRQSVAFWCNPISGHATLYWYQQILGQGPKLLIQFQNNGVVDDSQLPKDRFSAERLKGVDSTLKIQPAKLEDSAVYLCASSPGREGNTIYFGEGSWLTVV.

Details on this clone: One end of the junction does not line up with germline, which may come from a read error. The V call is TRBV5-6, the J call TRBJ1-4; D remains ambiguous. The CDR3 runs to 17 residues. CDR1 is SGHDT and CDR2 is YYEEEE in the germline V gene. As DNA, the CDR3 is TGTGCCAGCAGCTCTCTTACCCGAAGAACAACCAATGAAAAACTGTTTTTT. Translating gives CASSSLTRRTTNEKLFF.

The chain couples TRBV11-2 to TRBJ1-4, with 8 bases aligning to TRBD1. Germline-derived CDR1 and CDR2 are SGHAT and FQNNGV. V lost 5 bases to trimming and J lost 3 bases; unmatched junction nucleotides: 11. The CDR3 consists of 17 residues. For the CDR3, the DNA is TGTGCCAGCAGCGCCGAAGAGGGACAGGCCTCTAATGAAAAACTGTTTTTT. It is translated as CASSAEEGQASNEKLFF.

Here the CDR3 reads CASSFIGPTGTHHTDTQYF. The DNA of the CDR3 is TGTGCCAGCAGCTTTATTGGCCCGACAGGGACTCATCACACAGATACGCAGTATTTT. The chain has TRBV7-9 and TRBJ2-3; weak D call: TRBD1 (7 bases). The CDR3 consists of 19 residues. Germline assignment: CDR1 SEHNR and CDR2 FQNEAQ (reference sequence). Trimming shortened V by 3 bases and J by 2 bases, and 24 bases separated the two germline ends. The variable domain in full, completed from reference TRBV7-9 and TRBJ2-3, reads DTGVSQNPRHKITKRGQNVTFRCDPISEHNRLYWYRQTLGQGPEFLTYFQNEAQLEKSRLLSDRFSAERPKGSFSTLEIQRTEQGDSAMYLCASSFIGPTGTHHTDTQYFGPGTRLTVL.

V usage is TRBV5-4 and J usage is TRBJ1-2, with 10 bases identical to TRBD1. The CDR3 contains 15 residues. The ends lost 0 bases at V and 2 bases at J; junction bases unmatched: 1. Per the germline V gene, CDR1 is SGHNT and CDR2 is YYREEE (reference sequence). CDR3 sequence (DNA): TGTGCCAGCAGCTTGGGGACAGGGGGAAACTATGGCTACACCTTC. This encodes CASSLGTGGNYGYTF.

The chain carries TRBV13 and TRBJ1-3, with D possibly being TRBD1 (6 bases). The V and J ends lost 5 bases and 16 bases respectively, with 15 bases between them. The CDR3 loop spans 11 amino acids. Germline V gives CDR1 PRHDT, CDR2 FYEKMQ (reference sequence). The CDR3 DNA follows: TGTGCCAGCAGCCCGTTACAGGGAAGGTATTTT. This gives the protein CASSPLQGRYF.